This TCR beta chain was captured by sequencing in a study of blood T cell repertoires in COVID-19. About the research overall: Some COVID-19 samples were acute and others convalescent; all came from the United States, Italy and Spain. PBMCs, B-cell-depleted T cells, or T cells provided the cDNA or gDNA that made up the material.

How the authors handled the data: Counts of nucleated cells, estimated from reference gene primer amplification, were obtained. This table comes from immunoSEQ multiplex PCR, and its TCRdb copy is limited to in-frame clones, with some not included. V and J calls and clone size come straight from that table; D and trimming were deduced from the DNA. Of 180,000 or so clones listed, roughly nine tenths are singletons. The TCR comes from a man in his late teens or twenties with acute or convalescent COVID-19. Sequencing was done on a sample of peripheral blood.

The CDR3 sequence is CAWTQQGDAFF. Here the CDR3 DNA reads TGTGCCTGGACCCAACAGGGAGACGCTTTCTTT. This sequence joins TRBV30 and TRBJ1-1, with D perhaps TRBD1 (6 bases). The CDR3 loop spans 11 amino acids. Trimming removed 4 bases from V and 11 bases from J, with 14 bases in between. Germline lookup yields CDR1 GTSNPN and CDR2 SVGIG (reference sequence).